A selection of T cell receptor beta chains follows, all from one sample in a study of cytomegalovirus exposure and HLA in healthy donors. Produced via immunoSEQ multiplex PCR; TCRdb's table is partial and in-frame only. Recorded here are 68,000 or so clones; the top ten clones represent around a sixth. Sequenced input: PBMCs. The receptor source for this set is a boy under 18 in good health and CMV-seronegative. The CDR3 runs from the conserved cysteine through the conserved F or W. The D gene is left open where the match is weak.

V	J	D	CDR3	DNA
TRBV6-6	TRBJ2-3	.	CASSSLSADTQYF	TGTGCCAGCAGTTCCCTTTCTGCAGATACGCAGTATTTT
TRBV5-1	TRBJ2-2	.	CASSLVMRGELFF	TGCGCCAGCAGCTTGGTGATGCGCGGGGAGCTGTTTTTT
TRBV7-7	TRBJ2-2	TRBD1	CASSLFSQDRGSTGELFF	TGTGCCAGCAGCTTATTTTCCCAGGACAGGGGTTCGACCGGGGAGCTGTTTTTT
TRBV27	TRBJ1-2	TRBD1	CASSLSRQGVGGYTF	TGTGCCAGCAGTTTATCTCGGCAGGGGGTGGGTGGCTACACCTTC
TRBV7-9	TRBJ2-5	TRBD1	CASSGDRGETQYF	TGTGCCAGCAGCGGGGACAGGGGTGAGACCCAGTACTTC
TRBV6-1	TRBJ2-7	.	CASSEGHAYEQYF	TGTGCCAGCAGTGAAGGTCATGCCTACGAGCAGTACTTC
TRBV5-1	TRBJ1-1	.	CASSSSSSPGASEAFF	TGCGCCAGCAGCAGTTCCAGTTCCCCAGGCGCGAGCGAAGCTTTCTTT
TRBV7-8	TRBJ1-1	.	CASSLVVGTTEAFF	TGTGCCAGCAGCTTAGTCGTCGGTACGACTGAAGCTTTCTTT
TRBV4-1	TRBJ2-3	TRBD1	CASSQNRGRYTDTQYF	TGCGCCAGCAGCCAAAACAGGGGGCGTTACACAGATACGCAGTATTTT
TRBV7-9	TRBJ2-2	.	CASSLLRDTGELFF	TGTGCCAGCAGCTTATTACGGGACACCGGGGAGCTGTTTTTT
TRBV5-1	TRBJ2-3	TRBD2	CARINSGPFEDTQYF	TGCGCCAGGATAAATAGCGGGCCATTTGAAGATACGCAGTATTTT
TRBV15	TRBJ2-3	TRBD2	CATTSTSGSSLTDTQYF	TGTGCCACCACCTCGACTAGCGGGAGCTCGCTCACAGATACGCAGTATTTT
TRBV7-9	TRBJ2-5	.	CASIPLAVQETQYF	TGTGCCAGCATCCCCTTGGCTGTTCAAGAGACCCAGTACTTC
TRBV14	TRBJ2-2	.	CASSQAPGTGELFF	TGTGCCAGCAGCCAAGCCCCGGGCACCGGGGAGCTGTTTTTT
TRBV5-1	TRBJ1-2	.	CASSFQSVYGYTF	TGCGCCAGCAGCTTCCAGTCAGTCTATGGCTACACCTTC
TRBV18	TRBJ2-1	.	CASQRQPGSYNEQFF	TGTGCCAGCCAGCGACAGCCGGGCTCCTACAATGAGCAGTTCTTC
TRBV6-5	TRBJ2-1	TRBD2	CASSSTSGPSYNEQFF	TGTGCCAGCAGTTCGACTAGCGGGCCATCCTACAATGAGCAGTTCTTC
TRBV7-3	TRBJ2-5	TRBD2	CASSLIPGAGVETQYF	TGTGCCAGCAGCTTAATCCCTGGGGCGGGAGTAGAGACCCAGTACTTC
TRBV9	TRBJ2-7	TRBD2	CASSAVGTSGSAAYEQYF	TGTGCCAGCAGCGCAGTCGGTACTAGCGGGAGTGCTGCCTACGAGCAGTACTTC
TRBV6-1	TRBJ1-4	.	CASSTTSLPNEKLFF	TGTGCCAGCAGTACTACGTCTCTCCCTAATGAAAAACTGTTTTTT
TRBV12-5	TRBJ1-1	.	CASGLVGVGRFF	TGTGCTAGTGGTTTGGTAGGAGTAGGTCGCTTCTTT
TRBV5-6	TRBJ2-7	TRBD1	CASSFWDRADEQYF	TGTGCCAGCAGCTTTTGGGACAGGGCGGACGAGCAGTACTTC
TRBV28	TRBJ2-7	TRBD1	CASSLNQGWTGSYEQYF	TGTGCCAGCAGTTTAAATCAAGGCTGGACAGGGTCCTACGAGCAGTACTTC
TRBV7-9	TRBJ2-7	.	CASSLDPTYEQYF	TGTGCCAGCAGCTTAGATCCAACCTACGAGCAGTACTTC
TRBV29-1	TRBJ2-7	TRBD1	CSVEGETGAYYEQYF	TGCAGCGTTGAAGGAGAGACAGGGGCATACTACGAGCAGTACTTC
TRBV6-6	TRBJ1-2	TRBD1	CASSLGQGAVDGYTF	TGTGCCAGCAGTTTAGGACAGGGGGCAGTGGATGGCTACACCTTC
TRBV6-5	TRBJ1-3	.	CASSYTPFVTIYF	TGTGCCAGCAGTTATACTCCTTTTGTCACCATATATTTT
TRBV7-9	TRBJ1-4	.	CASSPGAINEKLFF	TGTGCCAGCAGTCCGGGAGCAATAAATGAAAAACTGTTTTTT
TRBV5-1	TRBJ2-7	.	CASSLGGWMGSYEQYF	TGCGCCAGCAGCTTGGGAGGGTGGATGGGGTCCTACGAGCAGTACTTC
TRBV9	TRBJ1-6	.	CASSLGRVSPLHF	TGTGCCAGCAGCCTTGGGAGGGTGTCACCCCTCCACTTT
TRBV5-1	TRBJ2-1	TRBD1	CASSLQGNEQFF	TGCGCCAGCAGCTTACAGGGGAATGAGCAGTTCTTC
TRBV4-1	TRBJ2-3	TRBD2	CASSQERLAGVPDTQYF	TGCGCCAGCAGCCAAGAAAGGCTAGCGGGAGTGCCAGATACGCAGTATTTT
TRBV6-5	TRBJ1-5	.	CASSYSYRAGQPQHF	TGTGCCAGCAGTTACTCTTACAGGGCTGGTCAGCCCCAGCATTTT
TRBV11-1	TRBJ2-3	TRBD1	CASSKTGSSTDTQYF	TGTGCCAGCAGCAAGACAGGGTCGAGCACAGATACGCAGTATTTT
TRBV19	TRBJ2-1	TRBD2	CASSLIPLGGLSSYNEQFF	TGTGCCAGTAGTCTAATACCGCTGGGGGGACTAAGCTCCTACAATGAGCAGTTCTTC
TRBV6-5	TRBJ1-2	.	CASSEVQGSYGYTF	TGTGCCAGCAGTGAAGTTCAGGGGAGCTATGGCTACACCTTC
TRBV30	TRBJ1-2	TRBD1	CAWSITSGTGNGYTF	TGTGCCTGGAGCATCACCTCCGGGACAGGGAATGGCTACACCTTC
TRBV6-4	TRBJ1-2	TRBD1	CASSDRDSYGYTF	TGTGCCAGCAGTGACAGGGACAGCTATGGCTACACCTTC
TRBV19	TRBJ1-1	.	CASSLGQNTEAFF	TGTGCCAGTAGTCTTGGACAGAACACTGAAGCTTTCTTT
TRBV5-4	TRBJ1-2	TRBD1	CASSLGGQGVDGYTF	TGTGCCAGCAGCTTGGGGGGACAGGGGGTTGATGGCTACACCTTC
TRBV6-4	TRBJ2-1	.	CASSPHSVGGEQFF	TGTGCCAGCAGTCCCCATAGCGTGGGGGGTGAGCAGTTCTTC
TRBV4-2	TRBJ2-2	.	CASTQGRGYTGELFF	TGTGCCAGCACCCAGGGGCGGGGGTACACCGGGGAGCTGTTTTTT
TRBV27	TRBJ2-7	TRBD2	CASSLQPRLADYEQYF	TGTGCCAGCAGTTTACAGCCCAGACTAGCAGACTACGAGCAGTACTTC